One sample yielded the 10 T cell receptor beta chains listed below, sequenced in a study of cytomegalovirus exposure and HLA in healthy donors. The study ran its PCR with 60 Vbeta and 13 Jbeta primers. Clones were read by immunoSEQ multiplex PCR, and TCRdb kept only the in-frame ones, dropping some. The table has about 130,000 clones, around four fifths seen once. Sequencing was done on a sample of PBMCs. The receptors derive from a woman aged 40-49 years in good health and CMV-seropositive.

The V gene is TRBV4-1, the J gene TRBJ2-3, with 8 bases identical to TRBD2. V shed 0 bases and J 2 bases; nucleotides not matched to a gene: 4. This CDR3 spans 16 amino acids. Germline values: CDR1 MGHRA, CDR2 YSYEKL. CDR3 sequence: CASSQDGLAITDTQYF. The CDR3, as DNA: TGCGCCAGCAGCCAAGATGGACTAGCTATCACAGATACGCAGTATTTT.

This clone was observed once. The chain couples TRBV7-2 to TRBJ2-7; possible D gene TRBD1, 6 bases. The CDR3 runs to 14 residues. Germline V lookup: CDR1 SGHTA, CDR2 FQGNSA. The V end was cut by 0 bases, the J end by 5 bases, with 11 bases between. CDR3 nucleotides: TGTGCCAGCAGCTTAGCGTCAGGGGCCCACGAGCAGTACTTC. As protein: CASSLASGAHEQYF.

The chain employs TRBV5-8 and TRBJ2-5, with TRBD2 as a possible D gene (6 bases). The CDR3 covers 14 residues. Germline CDR1 and CDR2: SGHTS and YDEGEE. The ends were cut back, 4 bases at V and 5 bases at J, with 15 bases in the middle. CDR3: CASSPGLRGETQYF. The CDR3 DNA sequence: TGTGCCAGCAGCCCCGGACTACGGGGGGAGACCCAGTACTTC.

This chain's CDR3 is CASSPGVYEQYF. The CDR3 DNA reads as TGTGCCAGCAGTCCAGGGGTTTACGAGCAGTACTTC. The chain is built from TRBV27 and TRBJ2-7; TRBD1 might be the D (6 bases). Germline CDR1 and CDR2: MNHEY and SMNVEV (reference sequence). The CDR3 extends over 12 amino acids. V lost 5 bases to trimming and J lost 4 bases, with 9 bases between them.

The chain recombines TRBV7-8 with TRBJ2-4, with 7 bases identical to TRBD1. The J segment lost 0 bases and the V segment lost 3 bases, leaving 8 bases of the junction unmatched. This CDR3 has 17 amino acids. Germline CDR1 is SGHVS and CDR2 is FQNEAQ. CDR3 coding DNA: TGTGCCAGCAGCTTCCCCGGGACAGCTTTAGCCAAAAACATTCAGTACTTC. This translates into CASSFPGTALAKNIQYF.

The chain employs TRBV29-1 and TRBJ2-5, with TRBD1 identical over 8 bases. Trimming took 4 bases from V and 5 from J; bases not matched to a gene: 3. The germline CDR1 and CDR2 sequences are SQVTM and ANQGSEA. The CDR3 contains 12 residues. CDR3 residues: CSVAGGEETQYF. The DNA of the CDR3 is TGCAGCGTTGCAGGGGGCGAGGAGACCCAGTACTTC.

The chain's CDR3 is CASSLAELPSMHEQYF. The CDR3 DNA is TGTGCCAGCTCACTAGCAGAACTTCCATCTATGCACGAGCAGTACTTC. V is TRBV18 and J is TRBJ2-7; D remains unclear. With 4 bases removed from V and 5 bases from J, the gap between germline ends came to 21 bases. The germline V gene encodes CDR1 KGHSH and CDR2 LQKENI. This CDR3 contains 16 residues.

This clone was detected only a few times. J is TRBJ1-1 and V is TRBV7-8, with D unresolved. In germline, CDR1 is SGHVS, CDR2 FQNEAQ. The CDR3 sequence is 14 residues long. Trimming stripped 8 bases from V and 4 bases from J, with 17 bases between. Here the CDR3 DNA reads TGTGCCAGCGGTCTTCCGGCTCGGGGCACTGAAGCTTTCTTT. Translating it yields CASGLPARGTEAFF. The full variable domain, rest sourced from reference TRBV7-8 and TRBJ1-1, is GAGVSQSPRYKVAKRGQDVALRCDPISGHVSLFWYQQALGQGPEFLTYFQNEAQLDKSGLPSDRFFAERPEGSVSTLKIQRTQQEDSAVYLCASGLPARGTEAFFGQGTRLTVV.

This clone has a handful of counts. The chain links TRBV11-2 to TRBJ2-7, with 7 bases that match TRBD1. CDR3 length: 16 amino acids. Trimming removed 3 bases from V and 2 bases from J; junction bases left unmatched: 10. Germline V lookup: CDR1 SGHAT, CDR2 FQNNGV. CDR3 bases: TGTGCCAGCAGCTTTTCCCGATCGGGGACAGCCTACGAGCAGTACTTC. It is translated as CASSFSRSGTAYEQYF.

J is TRBJ1-5 and V is TRBV30, with 8 nucleotides matching TRBD1. In germline, CDR1 is GTSNPN, CDR2 SVGIG (reference sequence). J lost 0 bases, V lost 2 bases, and 3 bases had no gene match. The CDR3 sequence is 15 residues long. CDR3 DNA sequence: TGTGCCTGGAGTACGGGACAGGTTAGCAATCAGCCCCAGCATTTT. It translates to CAWSTGQVSNQPQHF.